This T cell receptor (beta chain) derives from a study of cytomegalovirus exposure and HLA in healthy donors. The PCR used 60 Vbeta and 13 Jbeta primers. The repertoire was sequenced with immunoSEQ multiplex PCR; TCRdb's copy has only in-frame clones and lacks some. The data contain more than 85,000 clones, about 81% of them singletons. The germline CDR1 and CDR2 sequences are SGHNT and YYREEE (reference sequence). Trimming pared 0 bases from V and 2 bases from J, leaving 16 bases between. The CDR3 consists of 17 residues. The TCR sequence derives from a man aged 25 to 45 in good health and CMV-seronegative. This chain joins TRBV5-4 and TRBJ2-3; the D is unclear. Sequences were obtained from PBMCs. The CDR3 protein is CASSLEVRRQTTDTQYF. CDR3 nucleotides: TGTGCCAGCAGCTTGGAGGTACGGCGGCAGACCACAGATACGCAGTATTTT.